One and the same sample provided the 21 T cell receptor beta chains below, sequenced in a study of early T cells in non-severe SARS-CoV-2 infection. TCRdb recomputed calls from the 5' RACE reads with MiXCR, one row per CDR3 protein. Among about 90,000 distinct CDR3 sequences listed, about an eighth were seen once. Sequencing was performed on whole blood. The receptor source for this set is an adult who was a healthcare worker with PCR-confirmed SARS-CoV-2 infection or an uninfected control (not recorded which).

This clonotype was observed a handful of times. The chain carries TRBV20-1 and TRBJ1-3, with a tentative D call TRBD1 (6 bases). V lost 5 bases to trimming and J lost 2 bases, with 10 bases between them. Germline V gene sequence: CDR1 DFQATT, CDR2 SNEGSKA (reference sequence). CDR3 length: 13 residues. The CDR3 DNA follows: TGCAGTGCTCGACAGGTGGCTGGAAACACCATATATTTT. Translating gives CSARQVAGNTIYF.

This clonotype has a handful of counts. This chain connects TRBV6-1 to TRBJ1-4, with unresolved D. V lost 6 bases to trimming and J lost 4 bases, with 15 bases between them. This CDR3 is built from 15 residues. Germline V CDR1 and CDR2: MNHNS, SASEGT. The DNA of the CDR3 is TGTGCCAGCAGGGGCCCGGCGGAATTTAATGAAAAACTGTTTTTT. Translated: CASRGPAEFNEKLFF.

This clonotype was seen a few times. The gene calls are TRBV10-3 and TRBJ1-2; possibly TRBD1 for D (6 bases). The germline CDR1 and CDR2 sequences are ENHRY and SYGVKD. V lost 5 bases, J lost 4 bases, and 14 bases lay in between. The CDR3 runs 14 residues. The CDR3 DNA follows: TGTGCCATCAGTCCTGACAGGAATTTCTATGGCTACACCTTC. This translates into CAISPDRNFYGYTF.

This clonotype was observed a few times. The chain carries TRBV19 and TRBJ2-5; tentative D call: TRBD2 (5 bases). The V gene's germline CDR1 is LNHDA and CDR2 SQIVND (reference sequence). This CDR3 has 15 residues. Trimming pared 2 bases from V and 1 base from J, leaving 11 bases between. The CDR3 DNA follows: TGTGCCAGTAGTATAATCCCAAGCGGCCAAGAGACCCAGTACTTC. Protein product: CASSIIPSGQETQYF.

This clonotype has more than one count but fewer than ten. The chain is built from TRBV7-2 and TRBJ1-1, with D hard to call. Trimming removed 5 bases from V and 11 bases from J, with 18 bases in between. This CDR3 is built from 13 residues. CDR1 SGHTA and CDR2 FQGNSA come from the germline V gene. Here the CDR3 reads CASSPTHKAGAFF. Written as DNA, the CDR3 is TGTGCCAGCAGCCCGACACATAAAGCCGGGGCTTTCTTT.

V is TRBV9 and J is TRBJ2-2; D tentatively fits TRBD1 or TRBD2 (6 bases each). This CDR3 region has 16 residues. CDR1 SGDLS and CDR2 YYNGEE come from the germline V gene. Trimming shortened V by 0 bases and J by 7 bases, and 16 bases separated the two germline ends. CDR3: CASSVVTGRRGGELFF. The CDR3, as DNA: TGTGCCAGCAGCGTAGTAACAGGGAGGAGAGGCGGGGAGCTGTTTTTT.

The V gene is TRBV5-5, the J gene TRBJ2-1; 10 nucleotides align to TRBD1. Germline V gene lookup returns CDR1 SGHKS and CDR2 YYEKEE (reference sequence). This CDR3 comprises 16 residues. After removal of 2 bases from V and 5 bases from J, the junction contained 7 bases not matched to a gene. CDR3 coding DNA: TGTGCCAGCAGCTTCAGACCGGGACAGGGGAACAATGAGCAGTTCTTC. It yields the protein CASSFRPGQGNNEQFF.

The sample holds a few counts of this clonotype. The J gene is TRBJ2-1, the V gene TRBV18; D is undetermined. The CDR3 has 15 residues. Trimming cost V 3 bases and J 0 bases, with 9 bases left between them. In germline, CDR1 is KGHSH, CDR2 LQKENI. Written as DNA, the CDR3 is TGTGCCAGCTCACCCACGGTGGGCTCCTACAATGAGCAGTTCTTC. Its translation: CASSPTVGSYNEQFF.

This clonotype occurred a few times. V gene TRBV29-1 combines with J gene TRBJ1-1, with D hard to call. The germline V gene encodes CDR1 SQVTM and CDR2 ANQGSEA. The V end lost 4 bases, the J end lost 0 bases, and 3 bases lay between the germline ends. CDR3 length equals 11 residues. As DNA, the CDR3 is TGCAGCGTTGCGGTGAACACTGAAGCTTTCTTT. Its translation: CSVAVNTEAFF.

This clonotype was seen a handful of times. The gene calls are TRBV18 and TRBJ2-3; D might be TRBD1 or TRBD2, each matching 6 bases. This CDR3 region has 17 residues. V was clipped by 3 bases and J by 0 bases, with 16 bases between them. Germline lookup yields CDR1 KGHSH and CDR2 LQKENI. CDR3 region: CASSPLPGASSTDTQYF. CDR3 coding DNA: TGTGCCAGCTCACCTCTACCGGGGGCTTCTAGCACAGATACGCAGTATTTT.

This clonotype has more than one count but fewer than ten. The V and J genes are TRBV11-2 and TRBJ2-2; TRBD2 matches at 8 bases. Germline CDR1 and CDR2: SGHAT and FQNNGV. V lost 5 bases to trimming and J lost 9 bases; unmatched junction nucleotides: 8. CDR3 size: 14 residues. The CDR3 nucleotides are TGTGCCAGCAGCCTTAGCGGGGCGTTCTGGGAGCTGTTTTTT. It yields the protein CASSLSGAFWELFF.

The chain employs TRBV27 and TRBJ1-6; tentative D call: TRBD1 (6 bases). Germline V gene lookup returns CDR1 MNHEY and CDR2 SMNVEV (reference sequence). V dropped 5 bases and J dropped 10 bases, with 18 bases sitting between them. This CDR3 is built from 15 residues. The CDR3 protein is CASSARHRAGSPLHF. CDR3 bases: TGTGCCAGCAGTGCAAGGCACAGGGCCGGGTCACCCCTCCACTTT.

The chain uses TRBV12-3 or TRBV12-4 and TRBJ1-1; D remains unclear. Trimming pared 6 bases from V and 4 bases from J, leaving 12 bases between. This CDR3 has 13 amino acids. The CDR3 nucleotides are TGTGCCAGCAGCGGGGAATTGAGCACTGAAGCTTTCTTT. It codes for CASSGELSTEAFF.

The rearrangement joins TRBV7-9 to TRBJ1-2; D gene ambiguous. The V end was cut by 2 bases, the J end by 2 bases, with 9 bases between. CDR3 length equals 14 residues. The germline CDR1 and CDR2 sequences are SEHNR and FQNEAQ (reference sequence). In DNA, the CDR3 is TGTGCCAGCAGCTTACAGGCGTTGAACTATGGCTACACCTTC. The encoded protein is CASSLQALNYGYTF.

This clonotype was detected many times. This chain links TRBV7-8 with TRBJ2-1; D ambiguous. V was trimmed by 3 bases and J by 9 bases, leaving 12 bases between them. In germline, CDR1 is SGHVS, CDR2 FQNEAQ. CDR3 size: 13 residues. The CDR3 loop is CASSLGSLGEQFF. CDR3 DNA sequence: TGTGCCAGCAGCTTGGGCTCCCTTGGTGAGCAGTTCTTC.

The chain combines TRBV18 with TRBJ1-5, with 9 bases fitting TRBD1. The germline CDR1 and CDR2 sequences are KGHSH and LQKENI. This CDR3 contains 15 residues. J lost 7 bases, V lost 6 bases, and 10 bases had no gene match. The CDR3 bases are TGTGCCAGCTCCCGTCGGACAGGGGAAGGGCAGCCCCAGCATTTT. This encodes CASSRRTGEGQPQHF.

This clonotype was picked up many times. This chain joins TRBV7-2 and TRBJ2-3, with 15 bases fitting TRBD2. Germline CDR1 reads SGHTA; CDR2 reads FQGNSA. The CDR3 is 16 residues long. V gave up 4 bases and J gave up 7 bases; unmatched junction bases: 6. As DNA, the CDR3 is TGTGCCAGCAGCTATGGACTAGCGGGAGGGAGGCATACGCAGTATTTT. This sequence encodes CASSYGLAGGRHTQYF. Together with reference TRBV7-2 and TRBJ2-3, the CDR3 gives the full variable domain: GAGVSQSPSNKVTEKGKDVELRCDPISGHTALYWYRQSLGQGLEFLIYFQGNSAPDKSGLPSDRFSAERTGGSVSTLTIQRTQQEDSAVYLCASSYGLAGGRHTQYFGPGTRLTVL.

This sequence joins TRBV12-3 or TRBV12-4 and TRBJ2-1, with 16 bases aligning to TRBD2. Losses at the gene ends were 4 bases for V and 7 bases for J; bases not matched to a gene: 4. This CDR3 region has 16 residues. The chain's CDR3 is CASSSPGLAGGNEQFF. CDR3 nucleotides: TGTGCCAGCAGTTCGCCGGGACTAGCGGGAGGGAATGAGCAGTTCTTC.

V usage is TRBV18 and J usage is TRBJ1-1; no clear D gene. From germline, CDR1 is KGHSH and CDR2 LQKENI. This CDR3 is 13 amino acids long. V was pared by 2 bases and J by 0 bases, with 4 bases between. CDR3 sequence: CASSPVMNTEAFF. CDR3 coding DNA: TGTGCCAGCTCACCAGTCATGAACACTGAAGCTTTCTTT. The entire variable domain, with the rest obtained from reference TRBV18 and TRBJ1-1, is as follows: NAGVMQNPRHLVRRRGQEARLRCSPMKGHSHVYWYRQLPEEGLKFMVYLQKENIIDESGMPKERFSAEFPKEGPSILRIQQVVRGDSAAYFCASSPVMNTEAFFGQGTRLTVV.

The V call is TRBV7-8, the J call TRBJ2-1; TRBD2 aligns across 8 bases. V shed 5 bases, J shed 9 bases, and the junction held 6 bases outside the gene matches. The CDR3 loop spans 13 amino acids. Per germline, CDR1 SGHVS and CDR2 FQNEAQ. The CDR3 DNA sequence: TGTGCCAGCAGCCGCGGACTAGCAGCTGAGCAGTTCTTC. The encoded protein is CASSRGLAAEQFF.

The sample holds many counts of this clonotype. This CDR3 is CASSQSRGQGGNEQFF. CDR3 bases: TGCGCCAGCAGCCAATCGAGGGGGCAGGGAGGGAATGAGCAGTTCTTC. The genes are TRBV4-1 and TRBJ2-1; TRBD1 or TRBD2 may be the D gene (7 bases each). V was cut by 2 bases and J by 7 bases, with 18 bases left in between. CDR3 length: 16 amino acids. The germline V gene encodes CDR1 MGHRA and CDR2 YSYEKL.